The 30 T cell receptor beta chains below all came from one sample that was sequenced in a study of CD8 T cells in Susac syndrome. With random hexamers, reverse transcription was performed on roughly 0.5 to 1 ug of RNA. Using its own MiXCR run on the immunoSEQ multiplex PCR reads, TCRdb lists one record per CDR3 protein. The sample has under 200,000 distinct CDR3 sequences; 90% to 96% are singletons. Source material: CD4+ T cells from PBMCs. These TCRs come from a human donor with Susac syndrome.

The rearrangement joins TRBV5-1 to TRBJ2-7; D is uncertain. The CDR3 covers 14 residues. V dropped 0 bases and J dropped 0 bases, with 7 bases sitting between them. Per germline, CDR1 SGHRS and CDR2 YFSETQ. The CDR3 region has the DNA TGCGCCAGCAGCTTGGACATGCTCTCCTACGAGCAGTACTTC. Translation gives CASSLDMLSYEQYF.

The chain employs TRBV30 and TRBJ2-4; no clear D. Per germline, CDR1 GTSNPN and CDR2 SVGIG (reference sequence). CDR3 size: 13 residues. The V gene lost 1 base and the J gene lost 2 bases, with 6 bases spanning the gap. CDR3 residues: CAWSGESKNIQYF. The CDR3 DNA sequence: TGTGCCTGGAGTGGTGAGTCCAAAAACATTCAGTACTTC. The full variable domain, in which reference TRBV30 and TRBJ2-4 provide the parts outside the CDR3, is SQTIHQWPATLVQPVGSPLSLECTVEGTSNPNLYWYRQAAGRGLQLLFYSVGIGQISSEVPQNLSASRPQDRQFILSSKKLLLSDSGFYLCAWSGESKNIQYFGAGTRLSVL.

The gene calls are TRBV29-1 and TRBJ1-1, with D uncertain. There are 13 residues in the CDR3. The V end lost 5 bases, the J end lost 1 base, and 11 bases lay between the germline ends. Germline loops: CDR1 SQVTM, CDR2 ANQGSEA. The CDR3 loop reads CSVRAAWNTEAFF. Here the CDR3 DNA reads TGCAGCGTTCGGGCAGCCTGGAACACTGAAGCTTTCTTT.

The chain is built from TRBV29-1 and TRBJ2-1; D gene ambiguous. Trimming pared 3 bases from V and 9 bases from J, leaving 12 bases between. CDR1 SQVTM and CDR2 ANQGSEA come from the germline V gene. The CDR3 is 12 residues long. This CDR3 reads CSVEAISTEQFF. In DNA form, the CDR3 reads TGCAGCGTTGAGGCCATTTCTACTGAGCAGTTCTTC.

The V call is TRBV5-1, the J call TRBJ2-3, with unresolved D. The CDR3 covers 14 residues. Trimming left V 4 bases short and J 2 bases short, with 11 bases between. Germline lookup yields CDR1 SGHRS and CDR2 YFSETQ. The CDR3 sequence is CASSTRTTTDTQYF. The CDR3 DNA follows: TGCGCCAGCAGCACCAGGACCACCACAGATACGCAGTATTTT.

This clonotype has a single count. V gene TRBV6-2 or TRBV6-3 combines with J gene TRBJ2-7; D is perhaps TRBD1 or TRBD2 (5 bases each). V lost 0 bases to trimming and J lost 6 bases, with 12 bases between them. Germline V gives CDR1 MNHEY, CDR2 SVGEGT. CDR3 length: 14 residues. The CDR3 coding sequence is TGTGCCAGCAGTTACTCTTTGACAGAGGGCGAGCAGTACGTC. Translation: CASSYSLTEGEQYV.

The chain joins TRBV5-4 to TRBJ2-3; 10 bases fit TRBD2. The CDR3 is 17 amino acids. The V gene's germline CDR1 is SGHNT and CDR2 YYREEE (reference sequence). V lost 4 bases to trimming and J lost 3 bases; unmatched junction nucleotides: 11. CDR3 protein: CASSLRTLAGSTDTQYF. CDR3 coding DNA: TGTGCCAGCAGCCTACGTACACTAGCGGGATCAACAGATACGCAGTATTTT.

Here the CDR3 DNA reads TGTGCCAGCAGCCTCCGGGGGCCGGGCTACGAGCAGTACTTC. Translation: CASSLRGPGYEQYF. V gene TRBV7-6 combines with J gene TRBJ2-7; D possibly uses TRBD1 or TRBD2 (6 bases each). Germline loops: CDR1 SGHVS, CDR2 FNYEAQ. CDR3 length equals 14 residues. The V end lost 5 bases, the J end lost 3 bases, and 14 bases lay between the germline ends.

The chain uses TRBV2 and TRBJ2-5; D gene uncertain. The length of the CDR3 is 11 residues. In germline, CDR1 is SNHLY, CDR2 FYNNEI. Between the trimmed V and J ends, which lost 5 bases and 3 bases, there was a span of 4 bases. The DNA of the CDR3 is TGTGCCAGCAGTACTGAAGAGACCCAGTACTTC. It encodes CASSTEETQYF. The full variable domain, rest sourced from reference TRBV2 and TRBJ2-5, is EPEVTQTPSHQVTQMGQEVILRCVPISNHLYFYWYRQILGQKVEFLVSFYNNEISEKSEIFDDQFSVERPDGSNFTLKIRSTKLEDSAMYFCASSTEETQYFGPGTRLLVL.

DNA for the CDR3: TGCAGCGTTGAGGAGGGGCTAGCCCCATTCTTC. Translating gives CSVEEGLAPFF. This chain connects TRBV29-1 to TRBJ2-1, with TRBD2 as a possible D gene (6 bases). Germline values: CDR1 SQVTM, CDR2 ANQGSEA. The CDR3 sequence is 11 residues long. The V and J ends lost 3 bases and 16 bases respectively, with 16 bases between them.

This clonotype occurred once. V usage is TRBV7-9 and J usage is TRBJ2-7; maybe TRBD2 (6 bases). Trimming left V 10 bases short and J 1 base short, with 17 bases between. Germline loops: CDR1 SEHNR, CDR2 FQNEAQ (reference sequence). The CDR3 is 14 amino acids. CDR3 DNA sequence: TGTGCCATCTCATCGGGAGACCAATCCTACGAGCAGTACTTC. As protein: CAISSGDQSYEQYF.

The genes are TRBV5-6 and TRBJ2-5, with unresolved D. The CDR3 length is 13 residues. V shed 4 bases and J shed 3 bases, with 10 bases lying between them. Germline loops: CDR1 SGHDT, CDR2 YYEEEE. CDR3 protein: CASSGVGKETQYF. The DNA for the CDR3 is TGTGCCAGCAGCGGCGTAGGCAAAGAGACCCAGTACTTC.

The CDR3 protein is CSLMTANYGYTF. CDR3 bases: TGCAGCCTAATGACCGCTAACTATGGCTACACCTTC. The chain couples TRBV29-1 to TRBJ1-2; D gene uncertain. The germline V gene has CDR1 SQVTM and CDR2 ANQGSEA. This CDR3 comprises 12 residues. V was clipped by 8 bases and J by 0 bases, with 10 bases between them.

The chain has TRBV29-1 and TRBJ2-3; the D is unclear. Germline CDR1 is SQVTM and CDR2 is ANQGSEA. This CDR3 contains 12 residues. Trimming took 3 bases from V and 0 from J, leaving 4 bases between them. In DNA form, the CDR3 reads TGCAGCGTTGAGTACAGCACAGATACGCAGTATTTT. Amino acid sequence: CSVEYSTDTQYF.

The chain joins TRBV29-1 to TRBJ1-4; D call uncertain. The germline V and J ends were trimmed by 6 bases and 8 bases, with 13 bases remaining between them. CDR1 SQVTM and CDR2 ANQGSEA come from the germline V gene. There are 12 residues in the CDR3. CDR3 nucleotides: TGCAGCGTCTCCGAAAACGGCGAAAAACTGTTTTTT. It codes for CSVSENGEKLFF.

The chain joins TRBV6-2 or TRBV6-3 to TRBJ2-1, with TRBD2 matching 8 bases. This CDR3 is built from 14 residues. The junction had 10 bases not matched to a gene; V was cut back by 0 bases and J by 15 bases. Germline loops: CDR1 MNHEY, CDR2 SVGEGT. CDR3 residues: CASSYSNLGLGTFF. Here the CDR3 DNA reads TGTGCCAGCAGTTACTCGAATCTGGGACTAGGGACGTTCTTC.

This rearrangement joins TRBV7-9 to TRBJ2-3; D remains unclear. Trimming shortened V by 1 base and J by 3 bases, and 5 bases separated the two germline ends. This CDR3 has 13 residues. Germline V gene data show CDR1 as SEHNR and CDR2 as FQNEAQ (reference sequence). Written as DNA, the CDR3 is TGTGCCAGCAGCTTAGAATGGACAGATACGCAGTATTTT. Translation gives CASSLEWTDTQYF.

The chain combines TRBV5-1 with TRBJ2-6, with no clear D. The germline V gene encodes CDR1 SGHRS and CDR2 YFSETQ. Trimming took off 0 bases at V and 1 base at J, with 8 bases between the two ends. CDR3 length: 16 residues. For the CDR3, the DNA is TGCGCCAGCAGCTTGGACAGTGTGTCTGGGGCCAACGTCCTGACTTTC. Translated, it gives CASSLDSVSGANVLTF.

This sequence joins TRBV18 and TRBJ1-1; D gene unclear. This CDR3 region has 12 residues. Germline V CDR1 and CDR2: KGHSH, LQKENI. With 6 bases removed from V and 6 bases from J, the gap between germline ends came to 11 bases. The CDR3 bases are TGTGCCAGCTCTCCCATGACTGCTGAAGCTTTCTTT. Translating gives CASSPMTAEAFF.

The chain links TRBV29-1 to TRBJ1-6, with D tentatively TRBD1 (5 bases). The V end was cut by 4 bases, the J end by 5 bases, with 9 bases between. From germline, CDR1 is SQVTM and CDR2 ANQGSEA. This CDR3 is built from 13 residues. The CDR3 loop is CSVGEGHNSPLHF. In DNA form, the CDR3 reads TGCAGCGTTGGGGAGGGACATAATTCACCCCTCCACTTT.

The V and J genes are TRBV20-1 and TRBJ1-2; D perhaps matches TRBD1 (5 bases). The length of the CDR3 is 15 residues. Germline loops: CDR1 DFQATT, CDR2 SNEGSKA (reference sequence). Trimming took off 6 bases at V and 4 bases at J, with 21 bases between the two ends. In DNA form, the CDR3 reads TGCAGTGCGGAGCCACAGGCGGATCTGGGCTATGGCTACACCTTC. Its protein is CSAEPQADLGYGYTF.

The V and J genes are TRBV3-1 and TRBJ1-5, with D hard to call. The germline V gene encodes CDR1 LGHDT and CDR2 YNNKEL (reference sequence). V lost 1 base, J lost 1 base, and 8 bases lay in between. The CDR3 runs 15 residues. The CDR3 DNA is TGTGCCAGCAGCCAAGGAGGTGGGAGCAATCAGCCCCAGCATTTT. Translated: CASSQGGGSNQPQHF.

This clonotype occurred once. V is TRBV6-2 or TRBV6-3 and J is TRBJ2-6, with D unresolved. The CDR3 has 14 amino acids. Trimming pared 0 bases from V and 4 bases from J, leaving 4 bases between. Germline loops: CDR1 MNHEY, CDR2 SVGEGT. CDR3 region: CASSYSVGANVLTF. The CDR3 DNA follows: TGTGCCAGCAGTTACTCGGTAGGGGCCAACGTCCTGACTTTC.

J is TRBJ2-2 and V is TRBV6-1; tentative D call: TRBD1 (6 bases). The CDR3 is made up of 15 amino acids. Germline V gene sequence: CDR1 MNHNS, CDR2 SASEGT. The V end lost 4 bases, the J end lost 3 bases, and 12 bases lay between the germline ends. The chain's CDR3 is CASSGIRGHTGELFF. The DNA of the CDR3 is TGTGCCAGCAGTGGTATCAGGGGCCACACCGGGGAGCTGTTTTTT.

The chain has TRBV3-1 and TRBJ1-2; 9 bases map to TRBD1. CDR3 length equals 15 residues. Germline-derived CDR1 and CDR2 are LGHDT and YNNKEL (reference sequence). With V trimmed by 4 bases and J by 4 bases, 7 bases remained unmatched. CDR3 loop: CASSLVGQGTYGYTF. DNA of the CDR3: TGTGCCAGCAGCCTTGTCGGACAGGGGACCTATGGCTACACCTTC.

CDR3 bases: TGTGCCAGCAGCTTAGCGCGGTGGCGGGGACCCTACAATGAGCAGTTCTTC. It codes for CASSLARWRGPYNEQFF. The chain couples TRBV7-8 to TRBJ2-1; D may be TRBD2 (6 bases). V was pared by 0 bases and J by 2 bases, with 14 bases between. The CDR3 runs to 17 residues. Per the germline V gene, CDR1 is SGHVS and CDR2 is FQNEAQ.

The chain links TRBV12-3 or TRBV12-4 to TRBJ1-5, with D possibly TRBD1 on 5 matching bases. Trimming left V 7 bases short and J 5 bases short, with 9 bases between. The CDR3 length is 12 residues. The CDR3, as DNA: TGTGCCAGCACCCTGGGGGATCAGCCCCAGCATTTT. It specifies CASTLGDQPQHF.

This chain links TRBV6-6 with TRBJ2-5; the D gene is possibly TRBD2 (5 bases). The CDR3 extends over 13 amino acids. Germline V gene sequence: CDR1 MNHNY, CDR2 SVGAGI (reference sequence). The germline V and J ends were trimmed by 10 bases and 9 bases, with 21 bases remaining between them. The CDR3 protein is CATQDGEGPPQYF. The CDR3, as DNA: TGTGCCACCCAAGACGGGGAAGGTCCGCCCCAGTACTTC.

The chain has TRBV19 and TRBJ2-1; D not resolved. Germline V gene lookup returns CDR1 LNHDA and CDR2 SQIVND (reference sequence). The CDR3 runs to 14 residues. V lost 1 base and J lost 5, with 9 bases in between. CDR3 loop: CASSIVTENNEQFF. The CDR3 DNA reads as TGTGCCAGTAGTATAGTTACGGAGAACAATGAGCAGTTCTTC.

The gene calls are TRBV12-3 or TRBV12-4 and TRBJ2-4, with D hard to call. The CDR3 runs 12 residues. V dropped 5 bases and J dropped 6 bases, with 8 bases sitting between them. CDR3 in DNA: TGTGCCAGCAGTCTCTTGGGAAACATTCAGTACTTC. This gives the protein CASSLLGNIQYF.